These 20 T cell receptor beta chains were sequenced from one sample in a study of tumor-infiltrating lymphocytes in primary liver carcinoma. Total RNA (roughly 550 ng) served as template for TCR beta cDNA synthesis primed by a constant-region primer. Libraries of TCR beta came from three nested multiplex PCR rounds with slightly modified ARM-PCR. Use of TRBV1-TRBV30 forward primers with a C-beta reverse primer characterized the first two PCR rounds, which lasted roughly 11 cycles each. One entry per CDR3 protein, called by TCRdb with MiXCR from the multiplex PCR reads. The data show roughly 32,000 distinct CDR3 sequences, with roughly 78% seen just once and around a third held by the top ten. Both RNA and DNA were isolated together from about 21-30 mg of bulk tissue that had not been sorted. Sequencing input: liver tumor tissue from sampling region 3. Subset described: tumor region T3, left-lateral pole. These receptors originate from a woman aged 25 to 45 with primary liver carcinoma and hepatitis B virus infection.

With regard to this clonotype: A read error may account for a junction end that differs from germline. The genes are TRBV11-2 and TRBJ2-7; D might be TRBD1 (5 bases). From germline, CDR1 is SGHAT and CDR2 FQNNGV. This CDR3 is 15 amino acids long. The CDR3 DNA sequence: TGTGCTAGCAGCTCTCCTGGGGCTGGTACCTACGAGCAGTACTTC. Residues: CASSSPGAGTYEQYF. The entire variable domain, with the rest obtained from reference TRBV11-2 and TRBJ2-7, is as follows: EAGVAQSPRYKIIEKRQSVAFWCNPISGHATLYWYQQILGQGPKLLIQFQNNGVVDDSQLPKDRFSAERLKGVDSTLKIQPAKLEDSAVYLCASSSPGAGTYEQYFGPGTRLTVT.

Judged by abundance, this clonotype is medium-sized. CDR3 coding DNA: TGTGCCAGCAGTGAAGAGGTCGGGGGTGGCAATCAGCCCCAGCATTTT. Its translation is CASSEEVGGGNQPQHF. The chain carries TRBV6-1 and TRBJ1-5; D is perhaps TRBD1 (5 bases). The germline V gene has CDR1 MNHNS and CDR2 SASEGT. V was pared by 1 base and J by 2 bases, with 12 bases between. This CDR3 has 16 amino acids.

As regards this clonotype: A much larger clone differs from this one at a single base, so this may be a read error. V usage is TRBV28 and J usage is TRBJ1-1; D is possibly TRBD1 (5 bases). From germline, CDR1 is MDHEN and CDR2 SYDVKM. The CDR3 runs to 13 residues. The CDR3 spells CASSFQGYIEASF. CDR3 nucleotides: TGTGCCAGCAGTTTCCAGGGTTACATTGAAGCTTCCTTT.

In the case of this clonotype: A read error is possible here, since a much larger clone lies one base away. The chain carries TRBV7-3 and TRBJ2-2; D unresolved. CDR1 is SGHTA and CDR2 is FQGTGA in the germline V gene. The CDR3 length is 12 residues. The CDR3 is CASSDDTWELFF. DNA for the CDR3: TGTGCCAGCAGCGACGACACCTGGGAGCTGTTTTTT.

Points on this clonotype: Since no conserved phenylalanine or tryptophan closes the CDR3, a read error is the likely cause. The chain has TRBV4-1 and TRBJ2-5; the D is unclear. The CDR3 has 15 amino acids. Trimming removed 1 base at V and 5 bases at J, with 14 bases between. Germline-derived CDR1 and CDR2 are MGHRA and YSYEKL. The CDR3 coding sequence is TGCGCCAGCAGCCAAGGTTCAAACGGCCACGAGACCCAGTACCTC. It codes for CASSQGSNGHETQYL.

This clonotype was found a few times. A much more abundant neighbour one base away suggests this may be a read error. The CDR3 is CASSLPTSGRSNEQFF. The CDR3 DNA follows: TGTGCCAGCAGCCTACCGACTAGCGGGAGGAGCAATGAGCAGTTCTTC. The gene calls are TRBV11-2 and TRBJ2-1; TRBD2 aligns across 13 bases. Germline V CDR1 and CDR2: SGHAT, FQNNGV. The CDR3 consists of 16 residues. The V segment lost 5 bases and the J segment 6 bases; nucleotides outside the gene matches: 7.

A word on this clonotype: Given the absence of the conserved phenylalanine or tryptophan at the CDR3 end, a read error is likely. CDR3 region: CASSPGASGSRTDAQYL. The CDR3 bases are TGTGCCAGCAGCCCTGGGGCTAGCGGGAGTAGGACAGATGCGCAGTATCTT. The chain recombines TRBV7-9 with TRBJ2-3; 10 bases are shared with TRBD2. The CDR3 has 17 residues. CDR1 and CDR2 from the germline V gene are SEHNR and FQNEAQ (reference sequence).

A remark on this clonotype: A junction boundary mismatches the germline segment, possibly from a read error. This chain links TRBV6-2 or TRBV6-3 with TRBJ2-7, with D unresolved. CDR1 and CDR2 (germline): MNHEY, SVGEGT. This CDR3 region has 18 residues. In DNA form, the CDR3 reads TGTGCCAGCAGTCACTCGAGGATTTTCCACTCGAATAACTACGAGCAGTACTTC. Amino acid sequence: CASSHSRIFHSNNYEQYF.

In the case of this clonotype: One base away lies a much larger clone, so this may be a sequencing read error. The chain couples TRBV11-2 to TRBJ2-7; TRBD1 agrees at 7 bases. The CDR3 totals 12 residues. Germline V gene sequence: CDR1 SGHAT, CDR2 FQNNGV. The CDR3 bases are TGTGTCAGCAGCCAGACAGGGTTCGAGCAGTACTTC. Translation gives CVSSQTGFEQYF.

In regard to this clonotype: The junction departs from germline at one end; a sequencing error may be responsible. The CDR3 DNA is TGTGCTAGCAGTTTCGGGCAGGGTTACACTGAAGCTTACTTT. Translated, it gives CASSFGQGYTEAYF. This chain joins TRBV11-1 and TRBJ1-1, with D perhaps matching TRBD1 (5 bases). The CDR3 has 14 amino acids. Per the germline V gene, CDR1 is SGHAT and CDR2 is FQDESV (reference sequence).

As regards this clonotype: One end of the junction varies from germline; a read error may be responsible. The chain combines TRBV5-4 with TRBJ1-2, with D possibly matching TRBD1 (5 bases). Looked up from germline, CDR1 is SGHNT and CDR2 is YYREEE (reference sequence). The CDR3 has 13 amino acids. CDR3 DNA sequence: TGTGCCAACAGCACGCAGGGAATGGGGGGCTACACCTTC. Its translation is CANSTQGMGGYTF.

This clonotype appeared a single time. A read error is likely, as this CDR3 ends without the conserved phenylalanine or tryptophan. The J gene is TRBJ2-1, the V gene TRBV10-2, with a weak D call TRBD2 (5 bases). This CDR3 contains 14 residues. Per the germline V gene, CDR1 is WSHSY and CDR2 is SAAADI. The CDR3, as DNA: TGCACCAGCAAGCGGAGAGAGGGTTACAATGAGCAGTTCTTG. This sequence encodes CTSKRREGYNEQFL.

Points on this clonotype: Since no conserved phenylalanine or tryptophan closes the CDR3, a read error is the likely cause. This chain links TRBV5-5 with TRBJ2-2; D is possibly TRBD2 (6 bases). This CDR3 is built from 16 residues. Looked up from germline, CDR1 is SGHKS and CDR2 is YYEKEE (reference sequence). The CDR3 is CASSSPGTWNTGGLFS. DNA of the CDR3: TGTGCCAGCAGCTCGCCCGGGACTTGGAACACCGGGGGGCTGTTTTCT.

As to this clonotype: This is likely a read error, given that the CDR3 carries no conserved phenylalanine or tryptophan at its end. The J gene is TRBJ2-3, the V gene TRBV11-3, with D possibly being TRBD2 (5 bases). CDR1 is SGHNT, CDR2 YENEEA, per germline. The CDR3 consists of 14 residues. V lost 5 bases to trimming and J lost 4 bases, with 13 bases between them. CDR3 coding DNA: TGTGCCAGCAGCATCAGCGGCCTCGCAGATACGCAGTATCTT. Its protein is CASSISGLADTQYL.

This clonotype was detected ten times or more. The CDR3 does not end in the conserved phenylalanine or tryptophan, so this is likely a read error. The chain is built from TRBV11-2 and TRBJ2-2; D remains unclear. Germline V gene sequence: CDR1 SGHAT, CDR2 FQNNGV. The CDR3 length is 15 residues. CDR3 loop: CVSSPPQGPTGELFL. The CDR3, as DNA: TGTGTCAGCAGCCCTCCGCAAGGACCGACCGGGGAGCTGTTTCTT.

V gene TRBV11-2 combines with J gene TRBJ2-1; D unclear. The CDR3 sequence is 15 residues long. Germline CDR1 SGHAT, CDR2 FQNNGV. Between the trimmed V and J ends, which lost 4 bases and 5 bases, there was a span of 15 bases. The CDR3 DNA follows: TGTGCCAGCAGCTGGGCTAGTGCGTTTAACAATGAGCAGTTCTTC. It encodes CASSWASAFNNEQFF.

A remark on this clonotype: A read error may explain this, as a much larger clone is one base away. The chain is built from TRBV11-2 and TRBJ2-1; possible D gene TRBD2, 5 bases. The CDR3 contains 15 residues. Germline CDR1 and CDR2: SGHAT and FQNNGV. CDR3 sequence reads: CVSSLEGGENLGQFF. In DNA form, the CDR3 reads TGTGTCAGCAGCTTAGAGGGTGGGGAGAACCTTGGGCAGTTCTTC.

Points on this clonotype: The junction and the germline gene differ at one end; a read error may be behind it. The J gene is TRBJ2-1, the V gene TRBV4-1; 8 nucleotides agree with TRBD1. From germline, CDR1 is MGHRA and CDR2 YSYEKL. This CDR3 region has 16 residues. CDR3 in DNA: TGCGCCATCAGCCAAGCCACAGGGGGCTCCTACAATGAGCAGTTCTTC. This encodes CAISQATGGSYNEQFF.

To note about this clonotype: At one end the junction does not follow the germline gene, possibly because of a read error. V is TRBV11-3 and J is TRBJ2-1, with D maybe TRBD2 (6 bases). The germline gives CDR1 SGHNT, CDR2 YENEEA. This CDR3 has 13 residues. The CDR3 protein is CASSLDGSSGQFF. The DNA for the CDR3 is TGCGCCAGCAGCTTAGACGGGAGCAGTGGGCAGTTCTTC. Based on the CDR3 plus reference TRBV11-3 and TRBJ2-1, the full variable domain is EAGVVQSPRYKIIEKKQPVAFWCNPISGHNTLYWYLQNLGQGPELLIRYENEEAVDDSQLPKDRFSAERLKGVDSTLKIQPAELGDSAVYLCASSLDGSSGQFFGPGTRLTVL.

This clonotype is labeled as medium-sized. CDR3 residues: CASSRQGTYGYTF. CDR3 in DNA: TGTGCCAGCAGTCGTCAGGGAACCTATGGCTACACCTTC. The chain is built from TRBV12-3 or TRBV12-4 and TRBJ1-2, with D perhaps TRBD1 (5 bases). The CDR3 consists of 13 residues. The V and J ends lost 5 bases and 4 bases respectively, with 11 bases between them.